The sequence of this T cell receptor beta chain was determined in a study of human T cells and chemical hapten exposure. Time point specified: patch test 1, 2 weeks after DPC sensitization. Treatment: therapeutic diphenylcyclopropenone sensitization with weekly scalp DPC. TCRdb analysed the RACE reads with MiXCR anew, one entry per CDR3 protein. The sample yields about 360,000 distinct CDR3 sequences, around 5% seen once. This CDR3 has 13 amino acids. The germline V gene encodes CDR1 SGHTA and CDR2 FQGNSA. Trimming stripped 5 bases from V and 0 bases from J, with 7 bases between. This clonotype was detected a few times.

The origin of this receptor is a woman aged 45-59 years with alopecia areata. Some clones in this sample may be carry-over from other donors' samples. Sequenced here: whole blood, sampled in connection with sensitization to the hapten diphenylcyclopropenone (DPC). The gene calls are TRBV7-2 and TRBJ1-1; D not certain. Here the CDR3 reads CASSRPLNTEAFF. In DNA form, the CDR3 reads TGTGCCAGCAGCCGACCGTTGAACACTGAAGCTTTCTTT.